The present entry profiles one TCR beta chain with its context. The clone's antigen remains unknown. The sample holds no much larger clone one base away, and base qualities are not on file. This specimen belongs to a study of cytomegalovirus exposure and HLA in healthy donors (dated by TCRdb to 2017 to 2019). Notes on the research overall: An earlier analysis of 587 of the donors reported 250 to 300 Gb of sequence data and approximately 120 million unique TCR beta sequences obtained from some 200 million T cells. Roughly five DR-DQ haplotypes were handled as single units for association and clustering because linkage in the cohort was strong. An earlier analysis of 587 of the donors applied high-throughput TCR beta sequencing to assess whether each TCR beta V gene segment acted as functional or pseudogenic. The aim of the study was to test whether cataloging public T cell receptors could identify signatures of past pathogen exposure. A later genetic analysis took genome-wide SNP genotypes for about 55% of the 666 donors and used that subset as a discovery cohort. The T cell repertoires of 666 subjects were profiled by immunosequencing and related to cytomegalovirus serostatus. Rather than using new phenotypic data, the later analysis identified candidate immune exposures from TCR beta sequences and from how often those sequences occurred across donors. The number of typed donors differed by locus: about 629-640 for A, B, C, DRB1 and DQB1; approximately 530 for DQA1; 606 for DPA1; and roughly 470 for DPB1. HLA typing included class I and class II loci at four-digit resolution. Donor age, sex, ethnicity and CMV serostatus were collected together with the repertoire data. A separate validation cohort of roughly 130 different subjects was used in addition to the approximately 610-subject first cohort. All discovery cohort repertoires had been generated using a single sequencing platform. About 310 gigabases of sequencing data and approximately 93 million unique TCR sequences were included in an early release covering around 650 HLA-typed donors. Across 398 genotyped donors of the cohort, an average of approximately 220,000 unique TCR beta nucleotide sequences per donor were sequenced, and 15% to 20% of those sequences were non-productive. A later analysis re-analyzed previously published TCR beta repertoires from several hundred donors and added high-resolution HLA genotyping to study TCR occurrence patterns. High-throughput TCR immunosequencing, statistical association of individual TCRs with disease status, and machine learning were combined to predict cytomegalovirus infection status. The genetic ancestry cluster associated with self-reported Caucasian donors included around four fifths of the 350 to 500 genotyped donors.

Beyond this particular receptor, the publication reports: Some IMGT-functional V segments, including TRBV6-2 and TRBV6-3, could not be distinguished by the 87-base-pair reads and were therefore excluded. Because counts were too low, some 17 rarely observed V segments, including chromosome 9 orphons, were left out of the earlier analysis of approximately 500 of the donors. A later analysis found that HLA-associated TCR beta chains were more clonally expanded and had lower generation probabilities than equally common non-associated chains. Broadly in line with IMGT annotations, most TCR beta V segments showed up in productive rearrangements about 87% or about 30% of the time in an earlier analysis of under 700 of the donors. A cluster of highly shared sequence variants was judged likely to be a technical artifact of the sequencing pipeline. The cohort was sequenced for TCR beta chains only, and without alpha or paired-chain data the features that could be detected were limited. In a later analysis, several top co-occurrence clusters were reported to appear linked to parvovirus B19, influenza, CMV and Epstein-Barr virus. Presence/absence analyses assumed roughly uniform sequencing depth across donors, an assumption that may not hold. When HLA alleles, especially DR and DQ, strongly co-occurred, attributing TCR associations to individual alleles was difficult. According to a later analysis, TCR association rates differed among HLA loci, with DRB1 alleles showing the most associated TCRs and HLA-C alleles showing the fewest. In a later genetic analysis, a missense DCLRE1C variant was associated with V-gene and J-gene trimming of TCR beta chains, and the association was replicated in an independent cohort. For the cohort, immune exposure information was limited to CMV serostatus. Across donors, most TCR sequences were observed very rarely, whereas some public TCRs were present in many individuals. In a later genetic analysis, fewer N-insertions in productive TCRs were reported among donors in an Asian-associated ancestry cluster than the 666-donor mean. A later analysis found that most CMV-associated TCR beta chains appeared HLA-restricted, with HLA associations seemingly driven largely by CMV exposure. The study gave a list of more than 150 TCR beta chains associated with cytomegalovirus. HLA typing was unavailable for some donors at each locus, so association tests used only the typed subset. Linkage disequilibrium might explain the correlated functional status among segregating V segments, but an unknown experimental factor could not be excluded. At a false discovery rate of 0.05, a later analysis linked approximately 18,000 TCR beta sequences to specific HLA alleles. It was suggested by the authors that the approach could potentially be generalized to other disease states and immunological phenotypes. A few of the identified cytomegalovirus-associated TCR beta chains were confirmed in vitro to be specific for cytomegalovirus antigens. A further reported finding was that TCR beta sequences accurately predicted the HLA-A and HLA-B alleles for most subjects in the first cohort. The classifier was reported to diagnose cytomegalovirus status with high specificity and sensitivity in both the original cohort and the validation cohort.

The cohort consisted of 650 to 700 healthy bone marrow donors. All cohort members were sampled while nominally healthy, although unrecorded immune exposures were likely present. The donor was CMV seronegative and belonged to the group of roughly 330 seronegative cohort members. A peripheral blood sample was provided by each donor, and peripheral blood mononuclear cells were used for TCR beta sequencing. Genomic DNA extraction from the blood cell samples was performed with the Qiagen DNeasy Blood Extraction Kit. The library relied on the immunoSEQ multiplex PCR assay. A mixture of 60 forward primers for TCR Vbeta segments and 13 reverse primers for TCR Jbeta segments was used in the multiplex PCR. A multiplex PCR assay on genomic DNA amplified the CDR3 region of rearranged TCR beta genes. The Illumina HiSeq System was used to sequence the amplified TCR beta libraries as 87-base-pair reads. The paper's data handling went like this. Across the 700 or so repertoires, a later analysis counted roughly 77 million unique TCR beta chains, about 10 million of which were shared by at least two donors. Raw reads were error-corrected and collapsed into unique sequences by a nearest-neighbor algorithm in which closely related sequences were merged to remove PCR and sequencing errors. V, D and J gene segments were assigned by aligning CDR3 sequences to IMGT reference sequences. Each retained sequence needed at least a six-nucleotide match to both a V gene segment and a J gene segment. Rearrangements were called productive when the CDR3 lacked stop codons and stayed in frame with V and J; all others were non-productive. CDR3 was defined by IMGT convention, running from the second conserved V-encoded cysteine to the conserved J-encoded phenylalanine. The earlier analysis of about 590 of the donors excluded sequences that lacked an unambiguous match to a single V gene segment. In an earlier analysis of 587 of the donors, V segments were called functional above 56.7% productive rearrangements and were called segregating when the between-donor standard deviation exceeded 5%. To diagnose cytomegalovirus status from the catalog of TCR beta chain sequences, a statistical classification framework was built. In a later analysis, TCR nucleotide sequences were compared against IMGT/GENE-DB human TR gene sequences so that V and J genes could be assigned. Using the TCRdist pipeline, a later analysis assigned CDR3 sequences along with most-parsimonious VDJ recombination scenarios. In a later analysis, each TCR beta chain was defined by its CDR3 amino acid sequence together with its V-gene family, and reads lacking a unique V-gene family were excluded. In a later analysis, fewer than 600 highly shared, low-generation-probability nucleotide sequences were removed to address suspected cross-contamination and a sequencing artifact. In a later analysis, a clonal expansion index for each public chain was calculated from normalized within-repertoire ranks of inferred template counts. In a later analysis, generation probabilities were computed using a VDJ recombination model fitted to out-of-frame rearrangements, and the results were checked against IGoR. In a later analysis, hypergeometric tests were used to score TCR-TCR, TCR-HLA and TCR-CMV co-occurrence, with a repertoire-size bias correction applied to TCR pairs. False discovery rates were estimated in a later analysis by permuting HLA or CMV assignments 20 times. In a later analysis, co-occurring TCRs were grouped using DBSCAN, with TCRdist sequence similarity added in when clustering inside HLA-allele-positive subsets. Repertoires with fewer than 30,000 or more than 120,000 public chains, plus five repertoires with anomalous nucleotide sharing, were excluded from co-occurrence clustering. This is the immuneACCESS table as TCRdb keeps it, with only in-frame sequences that have V and J called. A part of the clones is gone; compared with another copy, unresolved V genes explain less than half, and the rest is unexplained. The DNA gave D and trimming, while V, J and clone size come from that table. This sample comprises around 160,000 clones, 68% of them detected only once. The ten largest account for approximately 1.5% of the sample.

The germline V gene gives CDR1 as SQVTM and CDR2 as ANQGSEA. Here V drops 1 base and J drops 10 bases, and the junction holds 9 bases not matched to any gene. The CDR3 spans 13 residues, from the cysteine through the phenylalanine. The only DNA kept is the CDR3, 39 bases in frame from the first base. The origin of this receptor is a man aged 50-60 years in good health and CMV-seronegative. Recombination joined TRBV29-1 with TRBJ1-2, with 7 bases matching TRBD1. The sample comprised PBMCs. This receptor carries the CDR3 CSVEAGTVSTYTF. Here is the DNA: TGCAGCGTTGAAGCCGGGACAGTTTCTACCTACACCTTC.